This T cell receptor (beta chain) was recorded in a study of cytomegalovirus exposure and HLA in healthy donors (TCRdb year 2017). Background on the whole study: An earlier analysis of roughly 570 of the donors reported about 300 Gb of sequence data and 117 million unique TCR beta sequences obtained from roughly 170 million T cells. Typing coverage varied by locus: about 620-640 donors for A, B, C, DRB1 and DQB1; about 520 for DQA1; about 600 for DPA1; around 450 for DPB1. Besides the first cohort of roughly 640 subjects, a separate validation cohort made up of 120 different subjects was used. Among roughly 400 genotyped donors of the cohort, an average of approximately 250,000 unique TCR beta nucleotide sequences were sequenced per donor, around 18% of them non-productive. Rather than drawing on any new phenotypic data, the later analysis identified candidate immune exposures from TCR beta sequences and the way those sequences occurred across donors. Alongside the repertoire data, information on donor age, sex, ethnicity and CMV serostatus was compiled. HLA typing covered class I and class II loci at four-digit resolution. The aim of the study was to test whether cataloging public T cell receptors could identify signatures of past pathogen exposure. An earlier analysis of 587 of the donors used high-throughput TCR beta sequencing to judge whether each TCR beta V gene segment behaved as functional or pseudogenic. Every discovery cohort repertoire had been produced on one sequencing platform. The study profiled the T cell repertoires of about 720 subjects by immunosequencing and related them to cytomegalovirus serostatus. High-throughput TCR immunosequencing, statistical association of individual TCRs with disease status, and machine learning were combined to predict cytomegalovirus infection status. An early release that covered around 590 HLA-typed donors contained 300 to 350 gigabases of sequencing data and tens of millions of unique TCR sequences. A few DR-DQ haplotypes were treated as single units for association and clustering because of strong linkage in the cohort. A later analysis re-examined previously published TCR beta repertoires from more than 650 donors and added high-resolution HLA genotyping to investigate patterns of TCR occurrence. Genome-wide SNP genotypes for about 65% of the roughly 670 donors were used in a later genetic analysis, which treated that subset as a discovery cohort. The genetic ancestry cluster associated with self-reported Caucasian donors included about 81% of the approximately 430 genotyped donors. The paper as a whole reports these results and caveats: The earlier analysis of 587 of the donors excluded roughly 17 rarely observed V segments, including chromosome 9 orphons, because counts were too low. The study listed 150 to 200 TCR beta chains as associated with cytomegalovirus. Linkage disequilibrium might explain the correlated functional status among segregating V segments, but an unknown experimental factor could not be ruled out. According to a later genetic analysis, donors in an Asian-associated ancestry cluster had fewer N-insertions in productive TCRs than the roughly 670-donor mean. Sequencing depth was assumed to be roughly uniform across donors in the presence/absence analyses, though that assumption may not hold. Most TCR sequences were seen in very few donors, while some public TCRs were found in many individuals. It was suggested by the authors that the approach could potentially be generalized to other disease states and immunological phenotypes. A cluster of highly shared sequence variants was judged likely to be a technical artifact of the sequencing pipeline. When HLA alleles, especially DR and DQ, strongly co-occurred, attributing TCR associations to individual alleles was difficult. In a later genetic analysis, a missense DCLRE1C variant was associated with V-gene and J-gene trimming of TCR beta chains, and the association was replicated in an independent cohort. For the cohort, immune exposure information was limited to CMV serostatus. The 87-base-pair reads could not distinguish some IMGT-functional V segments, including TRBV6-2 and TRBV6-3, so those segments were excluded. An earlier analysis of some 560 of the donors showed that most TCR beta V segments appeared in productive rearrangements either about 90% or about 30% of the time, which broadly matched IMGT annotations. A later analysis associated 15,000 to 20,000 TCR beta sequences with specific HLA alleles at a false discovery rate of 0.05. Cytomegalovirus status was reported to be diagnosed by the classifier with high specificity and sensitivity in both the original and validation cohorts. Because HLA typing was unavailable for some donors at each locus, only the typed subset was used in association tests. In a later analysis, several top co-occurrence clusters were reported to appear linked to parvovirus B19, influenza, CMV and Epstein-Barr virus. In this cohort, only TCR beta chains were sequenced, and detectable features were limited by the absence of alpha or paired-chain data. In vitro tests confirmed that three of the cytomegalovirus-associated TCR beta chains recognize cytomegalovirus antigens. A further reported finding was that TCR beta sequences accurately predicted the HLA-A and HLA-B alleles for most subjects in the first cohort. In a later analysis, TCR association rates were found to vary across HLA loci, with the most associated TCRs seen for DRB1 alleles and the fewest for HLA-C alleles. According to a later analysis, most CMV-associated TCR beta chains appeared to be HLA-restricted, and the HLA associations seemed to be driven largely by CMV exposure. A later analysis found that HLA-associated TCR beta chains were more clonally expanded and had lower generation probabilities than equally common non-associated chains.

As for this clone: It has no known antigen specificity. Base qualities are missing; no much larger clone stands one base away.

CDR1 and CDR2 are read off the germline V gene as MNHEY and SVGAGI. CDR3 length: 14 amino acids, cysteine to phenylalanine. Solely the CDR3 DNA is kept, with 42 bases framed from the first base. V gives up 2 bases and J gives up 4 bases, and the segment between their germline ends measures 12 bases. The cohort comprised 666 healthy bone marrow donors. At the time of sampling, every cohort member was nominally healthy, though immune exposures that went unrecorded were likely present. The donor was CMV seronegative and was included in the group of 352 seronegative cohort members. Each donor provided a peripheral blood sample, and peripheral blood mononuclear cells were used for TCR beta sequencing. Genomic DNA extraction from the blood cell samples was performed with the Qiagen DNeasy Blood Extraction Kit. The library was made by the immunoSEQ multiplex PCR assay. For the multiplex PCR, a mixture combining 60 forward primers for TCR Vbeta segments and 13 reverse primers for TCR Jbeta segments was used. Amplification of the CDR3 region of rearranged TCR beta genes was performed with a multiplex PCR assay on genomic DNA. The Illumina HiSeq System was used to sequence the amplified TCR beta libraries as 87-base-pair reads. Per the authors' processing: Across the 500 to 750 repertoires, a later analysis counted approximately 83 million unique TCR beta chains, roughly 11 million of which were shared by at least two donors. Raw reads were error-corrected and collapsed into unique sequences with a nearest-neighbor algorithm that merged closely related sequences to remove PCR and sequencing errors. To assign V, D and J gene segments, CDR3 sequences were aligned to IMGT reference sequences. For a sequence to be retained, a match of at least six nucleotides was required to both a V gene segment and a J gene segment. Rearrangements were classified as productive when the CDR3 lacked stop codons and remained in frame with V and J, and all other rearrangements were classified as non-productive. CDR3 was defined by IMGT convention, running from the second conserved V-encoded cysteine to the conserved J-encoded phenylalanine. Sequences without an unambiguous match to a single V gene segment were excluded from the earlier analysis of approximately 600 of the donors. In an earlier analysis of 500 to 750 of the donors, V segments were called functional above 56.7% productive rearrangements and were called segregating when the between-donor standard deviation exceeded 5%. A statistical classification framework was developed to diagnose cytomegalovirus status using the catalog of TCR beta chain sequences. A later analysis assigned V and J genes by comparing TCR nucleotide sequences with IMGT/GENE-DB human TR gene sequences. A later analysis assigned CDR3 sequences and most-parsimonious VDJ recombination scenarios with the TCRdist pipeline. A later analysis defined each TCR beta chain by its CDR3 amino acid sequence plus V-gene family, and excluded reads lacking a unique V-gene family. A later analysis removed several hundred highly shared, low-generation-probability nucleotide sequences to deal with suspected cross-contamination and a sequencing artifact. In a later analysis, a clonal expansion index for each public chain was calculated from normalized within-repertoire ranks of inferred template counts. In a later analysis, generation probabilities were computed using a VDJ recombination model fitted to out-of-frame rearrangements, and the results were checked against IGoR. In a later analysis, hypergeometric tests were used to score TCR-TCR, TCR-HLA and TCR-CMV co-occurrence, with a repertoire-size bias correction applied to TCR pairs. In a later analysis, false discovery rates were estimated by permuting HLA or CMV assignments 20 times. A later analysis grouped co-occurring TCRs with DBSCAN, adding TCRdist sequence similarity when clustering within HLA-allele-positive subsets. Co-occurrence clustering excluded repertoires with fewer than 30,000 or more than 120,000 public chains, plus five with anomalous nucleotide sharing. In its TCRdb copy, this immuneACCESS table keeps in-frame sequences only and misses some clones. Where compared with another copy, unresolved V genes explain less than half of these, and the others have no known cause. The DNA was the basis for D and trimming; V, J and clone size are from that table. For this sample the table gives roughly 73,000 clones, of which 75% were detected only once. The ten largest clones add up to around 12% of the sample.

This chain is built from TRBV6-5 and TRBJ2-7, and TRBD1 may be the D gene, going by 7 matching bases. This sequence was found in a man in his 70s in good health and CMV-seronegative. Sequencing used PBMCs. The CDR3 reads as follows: CASSYGGGGYEQYF. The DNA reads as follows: TGTGCCAGCAGTTACGGAGGGGGCGGGTACGAGCAGTACTTC.